The rows below give T cell receptor beta chains drawn from one sample of a study of blood T cells in healthy people across ages. TCRdb reprocessed the 5' RACE reads with MiXCR, giving one entry per CDR3 protein. Here the sample spans 850,000 to 1,000,000 distinct CDR3 sequences, roughly half being singletons. The sequenced material came from blood. These receptors all stem from a woman aged 60-75 years in good health. The CDR3 runs from the conserved cysteine through the conserved F or W. The D gene is left open where the match is weak. Only part of the rows carry a size: once, few, many, or a class if the clone is expanded.

d_call,clone_size,v_call,j_call,cdr3_nt,cdr3_aa
-,-,TRBV6-6,TRBJ1-4,TGTGCCAGCCTATTACAGGGAGGGGCGGCTAATGAAAAACTGTTTTTT,CASLLQGGAANEKLFF
-,-,TRBV5-7,TRBJ1-5,TGCGCCAGCAGCTCCCGGGAGACCTATCAGCCCCAGCATTTT,CASSSRETYQPQHF
-,-,TRBV6-5,TRBJ2-7,TGTGCCAGCAGTTCCATTAACTACGAGCAGTACTTC,CASSSINYEQYF
TRBD2,-,TRBV4-3,TRBJ2-3,TGCGCCAGCAGCCAAGATCATGGCGGGAGTATAGGTACGCAGTATTTT,CASSQDHGGSIGTQYF
TRBD2,-,TRBV29-1,TRBJ2-1,TGCAGCGTTGGTGGGAGGGCCTCCTACAATGAGCAGTTCTTC,CSVGGRASYNEQFF
-,-,TRBV9,TRBJ2-7,TGTGCCGGCAGCGTGACGCCGACGCCTACCTACGAGCAGTACTTC,CAGSVTPTPTYEQYF
-,-,TRBV29-1,TRBJ2-1,TGCAGCGTCGACGCTTCCTACAATGAGCAGTTATTC,CSVDASYNEQLF
TRBD2,-,TRBV7-2,TRBJ2-1,TGTGCCAGCAGCCGTAGCGGGAGGGCCGAAGATGAGCAGTTCTTC,CASSRSGRAEDEQFF
TRBD2,-,TRBV14,TRBJ2-5,TGTGCCAGCAGCTCTTTGGGTAGCGGGGTCTATGAGCAGTACTTC,CASSSLGSGVYEQYF
TRBD1,-,TRBV6-5,TRBJ1-2,TGTGCCAGCAGTTACGGGTCCGGGACAGGGCTCGGCTACACCTTC,CASSYGSGTGLGYTF
-,-,TRBV10-3,TRBJ2-7,TGTGCCATCAGGGCGGGAGAAGGGGGCCGCGAGCAGTACTTC,CAIRAGEGGREQYF
-,-,TRBV10-1,TRBJ1-2,TGCGCCAGGACCTATGGCTACACCTTC,CARTYGYTF
-,few,TRBV7-3,TRBJ2-3,TGTGCCAGCAGCTTAACGGGACTGAATACGCAGTATTTT,CASSLTGLNTQYF